These 21 T cell receptor beta chains share one sample of origin, sequenced in a study of cytomegalovirus exposure and HLA in healthy donors. The PCR was carried out with 60 Vbeta primers and 13 Jbeta primers. Data came from immunoSEQ multiplex PCR; TCRdb stores just in-frame clones and leaves some out. Seen in this sample are around 140,000 clones; the ten most common clones hold 1.5% to 2%. Sequenced material: PBMCs. Receptors originate from a woman aged 50 to 65 in good health and CMV-seronegative.

This chain connects TRBV7-7 to TRBJ2-2; 8 bases map to TRBD2. Germline V gene data show CDR1 as SSHAT and CDR2 as FNYEAQ (reference sequence). The CDR3 totals 17 residues. Germline trimming cut 2 bases from V and 5 bases from J; bases unmatched to any gene: 10. The CDR3: CASSLTLSGSGTGELFF. Here the CDR3 DNA reads TGTGCCAGCAGCTTAACCCTCAGCGGGAGCGGGACCGGGGAGCTGTTTTTT.

J is TRBJ2-5 and V is TRBV5-1, with 9 bases aligning to TRBD2. In germline, CDR1 is SGHRS, CDR2 YFSETQ. This CDR3 is 16 amino acids long. The J segment lost 2 bases and the V segment lost 4 bases, leaving 9 bases of the junction unmatched. CDR3: CASSPSVAGGQETQYF. CDR3 bases: TGCGCCAGCAGCCCCTCGGTCGCGGGGGGGCAAGAGACCCAGTACTTC.

The V call is TRBV19, the J call TRBJ1-2; 10 bases fit TRBD1. Trimming cost V 3 bases and J 4 bases; bases outside gene matches: 8. CDR1 and CDR2 from the germline V gene are LNHDA and SQIVND (reference sequence). The CDR3 sequence is 16 residues long. CDR3 DNA: TGTGCCAGTAGTATCGGTGACAGGGGGCACGTCTATGGCTACACCTTC. Amino acid sequence: CASSIGDRGHVYGYTF.

The chain recombines TRBV12-2 with TRBJ2-3; TRBD2 was called by the table and not checked on the DNA. TRBV12-2 is shown as a pseudogene. The CDR3 spans 16 residues. The CDR3 reads CATQVASGGPTGTQYF. CDR3 DNA sequence: TGTGCAACCCAGGTGGCCAGCGGGGGGCCCACGGGTACGCAGTATTTT.

V and J are TRBV5-5 and TRBJ2-3; D is unclear. CDR1 and CDR2 from the germline V gene are SGHKS and YYEKEE (reference sequence). This CDR3 is 14 amino acids long. V was trimmed by 0 bases and J by 2 bases, leaving 7 bases between them. In nucleotides, the CDR3 is TGTGCCAGCAGCTTGGAGAGGCTCACAGATACGCAGTATTTT. It codes for CASSLERLTDTQYF.

The chain couples TRBV29-1 to TRBJ2-5; D is unresolved. Germline V gene sequence: CDR1 SQVTM, CDR2 ANQGSEA. CDR3 size: 12 residues. The CDR3 DNA sequence: TGCAGTTTCCGCGGAAACCAAGAGACCCAGTACTTC. This sequence encodes CSFRGNQETQYF. Together with reference TRBV29-1 and TRBJ2-5, the CDR3 gives the full variable domain: SAVISQKPSRDICQRGTSLTIQCQVDSQVTMMFWYRQQPGQSLTLIATANQGSEATYESGFVIDKFPISRPNLTFSTLTVSNMSPEDSSIYLCSFRGNQETQYFGPGTRLLVL.

V and J are TRBV29-1 and TRBJ2-7, with D possibly TRBD1 on 5 matching bases. The CDR3 covers 11 residues. Between the trimmed V and J ends, which lost 5 bases and 2 bases, there was a span of 7 bases. Germline V gene lookup returns CDR1 SQVTM and CDR2 ANQGSEA. The chain's CDR3 is CSVQGTYEQYF. DNA of the CDR3: TGCAGCGTTCAGGGAACCTACGAGCAGTACTTC.

J is TRBJ2-1 and V is TRBV5-6, with 7 bases lining up with TRBD2. The CDR3 consists of 13 residues. V lost 0 bases and J lost 10; bases outside the gene matches: 4. CDR1 is SGHDT, CDR2 YYEEEE, per germline. CDR3 amino acids: CASSLALALEQFF. CDR3 coding DNA: TGTGCCAGCAGCTTGGCACTAGCGTTAGAGCAGTTCTTC.

This chain joins TRBV4-2 and TRBJ1-3, with D perhaps matching TRBD1 (6 bases). From germline, CDR1 is LGHNA and CDR2 YNFKEQ. This CDR3 has 18 amino acids. Deletions cut 0 bases from V and 0 bases from J, with 15 bases between. CDR3 sequence: CASSQEGNRVYSGNTIYF. The CDR3 nucleotides are TGTGCCAGCAGCCAAGAGGGGAACAGGGTTTACTCTGGAAACACCATATATTTT.

V is TRBV5-1 and J is TRBJ2-5; no firm D call. Trimming took off 2 bases at V and 4 bases at J, with 12 bases between the two ends. This CDR3 is 14 amino acids long. The V gene's germline CDR1 is SGHRS and CDR2 YFSETQ. The CDR3 DNA reads TGCGCCAGCAGCTTATCTATCGCCATAGAGACCCAGTACTTC. Translating gives CASSLSIAIETQYF.

The V call is TRBV30, the J call TRBJ2-5; 9 bases line up with TRBD1. The CDR3 loop spans 14 amino acids. V trimming: 6 bases; J trimming: 5 bases; junction bases outside the gene matches: 10. The V gene's germline CDR1 is GTSNPN and CDR2 SVGIG (reference sequence). CDR3 coding DNA: TGTGCCTGCCATGGGACAGGGCCTGTGGAGACCCAGTACTTC. This encodes CACHGTGPVETQYF.

This chain connects TRBV30 to TRBJ2-7; 11 nucleotides line up with TRBD1. J was trimmed by 3 bases and V by 1 base; bases with no gene match: 5. In germline, CDR1 is GTSNPN, CDR2 SVGIG (reference sequence). CDR3 length: 15 amino acids. CDR3 loop: CAWSGRGQGVYEQYF. As DNA, the CDR3 is TGTGCCTGGAGTGGGAGGGGACAGGGGGTCTACGAGCAGTACTTC.

The CDR3 sequence is CASKDRFGYGYTF. For the CDR3, the DNA is TGCGCCAGCAAAGACAGGTTTGGCTATGGCTACACCTTC. The chain combines TRBV5-1 with TRBJ1-2; tentative D call: TRBD1 (6 bases). V was pared by 6 bases and J by 4 bases, with 13 bases between. The CDR3 is made up of 13 amino acids. CDR1 and CDR2 (germline): SGHRS, YFSETQ.

The V gene is TRBV30, the J gene TRBJ2-2; tentative D call: TRBD2 (6 bases). Trimming stripped 7 bases from V and 6 bases from J, with 15 bases between. The CDR3 extends over 13 amino acids. CDR1 is GTSNPN and CDR2 is SVGIG in the germline V gene (reference sequence). The CDR3 spells CASGLTSAGELFF. CDR3 DNA: TGTGCCTCGGGACTGACCAGCGCCGGGGAGCTGTTTTTT.

The rearrangement links TRBV30 to TRBJ2-6; TRBD1 matches at 10 bases. Germline V gene lookup returns CDR1 GTSNPN and CDR2 SVGIG (reference sequence). CDR3 length: 16 amino acids. The V segment lost 5 bases and the J segment 0 bases; nucleotides outside the gene matches: 4. CDR3: CAWARTGGSGANVLTF. The CDR3 bases are TGTGCCTGGGCAAGGACAGGGGGCTCTGGGGCCAACGTCCTGACTTTC.

The chain is built from TRBV5-1 and TRBJ1-6; D call uncertain. Trimming cost V 0 bases and J 7 bases, with 8 bases left between them. CDR1 SGHRS and CDR2 YFSETQ come from the germline V gene. The CDR3 spans 14 residues. The CDR3 DNA reads TGCGCCAGCAGCTTGGACAGCTCGAATTCACCCCTCCACTTT. This translates into CASSLDSSNSPLHF.

J is TRBJ2-5 and V is TRBV12-5, with D maybe TRBD2 (6 bases). CDR3 size: 11 residues. V gave up 3 bases and J gave up 7 bases, with 6 bases separating them. Germline loops: CDR1 LGHNT, CDR2 FRNRAP. The CDR3 sequence is CASGFGGTQYF. The CDR3 DNA is TGTGCTAGTGGTTTCGGGGGGACCCAGTACTTC.

This chain links TRBV29-1 with TRBJ2-5, with unresolved D. Between the trimmed V and J ends, which lost 3 bases and 7 bases, there was a span of 6 bases. CDR1 and CDR2 (germline): SQVTM, ANQGSEA. The length of the CDR3 is 10 residues. The DNA of the CDR3 is TGCAGCGTTGACCTCGGGACCCAGTACTTC. Translating it yields CSVDLGTQYF. Combining the CDR3 with reference TRBV29-1 and TRBJ2-5 gives the whole variable domain SAVISQKPSRDICQRGTSLTIQCQVDSQVTMMFWYRQQPGQSLTLIATANQGSEATYESGFVIDKFPISRPNLTFSTLTVSNMSPEDSSIYLCSVDLGTQYFGPGTRLLVL.

The V gene is TRBV25-1, the J gene TRBJ2-1, with D possibly matching TRBD2 (5 bases). The CDR3 is made up of 15 amino acids. Trimming left V 3 bases short and J 2 bases short, with 11 bases between. In germline, CDR1 is MGHDK, CDR2 SYGVNS. The CDR3 is CASSEEDGAYNEQFF. The CDR3 DNA is TGTGCCAGCAGTGAGGAGGACGGTGCCTACAATGAGCAGTTCTTC.

This chain links TRBV6-1 with TRBJ2-2; 9 nucleotides match TRBD1. The CDR3 runs to 16 residues. CDR1 and CDR2 from the germline V gene are MNHNS and SASEGT. V gave up 1 base and J gave up 6 bases; unmatched junction bases: 6. This CDR3 reads CASSEERTGVAGELFF. CDR3 bases: TGTGCCAGCAGTGAAGAAAGGACAGGGGTCGCCGGGGAGCTGTTTTTT.

The CDR3 DNA reads TGTGCCAGTAGTATAGAAGGTAGCGGGACCCCAGGGGAGACCCAGTACTTC. Translated, it gives CASSIEGSGTPGETQYF. The V call is TRBV19, the J call TRBJ2-5, with 8 positions matching TRBD2. Germline-derived CDR1 and CDR2 are LNHDA and SQIVND (reference sequence). V lost 0 bases to trimming and J lost 5 bases; unmatched junction nucleotides: 11. The CDR3 has 17 amino acids. Combining the CDR3 with reference TRBV19 and TRBJ2-5 gives the whole variable domain DGGITQSPKYLFRKEGQNVTLSCEQNLNHDAMYWYRQDPGQGLRLIYYSQIVNDFQKGDIAEGYSVSREKKESFPLTVTSAQKNPTAFYLCASSIEGSGTPGETQYFGPGTRLLVL.